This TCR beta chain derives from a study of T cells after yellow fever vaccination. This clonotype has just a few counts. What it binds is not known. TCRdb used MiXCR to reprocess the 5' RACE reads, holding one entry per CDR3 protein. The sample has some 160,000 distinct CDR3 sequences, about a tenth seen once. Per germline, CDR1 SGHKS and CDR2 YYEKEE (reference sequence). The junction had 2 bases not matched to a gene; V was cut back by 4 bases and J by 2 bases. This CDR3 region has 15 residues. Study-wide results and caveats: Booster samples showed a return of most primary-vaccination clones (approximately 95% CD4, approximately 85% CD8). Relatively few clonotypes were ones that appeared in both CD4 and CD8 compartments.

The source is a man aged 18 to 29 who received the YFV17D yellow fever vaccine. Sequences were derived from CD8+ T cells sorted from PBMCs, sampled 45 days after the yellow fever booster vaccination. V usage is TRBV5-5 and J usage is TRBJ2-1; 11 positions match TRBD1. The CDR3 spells CASSRTGGAYNEQFF. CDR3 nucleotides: TGTGCCAGCAGCAGGACAGGGGGCGCCTACAATGAGCAGTTCTTC.